This TCR beta chain appears in the sequencing data of a study of vaccination and CD4 T cells after COVID-19. CD4+ T cells that had been cultured provided DNA sequenced with the Oncomine TCR Beta short-read assay. MiXCR was run by TCRdb on the PCR reads, yielding one entry per CDR3 protein. Of about 13,000 distinct CDR3 sequences listed, over 40% are singletons. Treatment reported: roughly nine-day PBMC culture with coronavirus spike peptide pools or control peptides (ViraFEST assay). The CDR3 is 15 residues long. Per germline, CDR1 SGHRS and CDR2 YFSETQ. Trimming left V 4 bases short and J 0 bases short, with 10 bases between. Points on this clonotype: Its specificity is not known.

The chain combines TRBV5-1 with TRBJ2-2; D remains ambiguous. The clonotype comes from a human donor who had recovered from COVID-19. The specimen sequenced was CD4+ T cells from blood, cultured in vitro. CDR3 sequence: CASSGRTTNTGELFF. The CDR3, as DNA: TGCGCCAGCAGCGGGCGGACGACGAACACCGGGGAGCTGTTTTTT.